This T cell receptor (beta chain) emerged from a study of CD8+ T cells in alopecia areata. Treatment indicated: oral pan-JAK inhibitor, 5-10 mg twice daily. This CDR3 has 15 amino acids. V was shortened by 5 bases and J by 2 bases, with 16 bases between the two germline ends. Germline assignment: CDR1 MGHDK and CDR2 SYGVNS. Sequencing relied on a cDNA template that was reverse transcribed from extracted RNA. Here immunoSEQ multiplex PCR was the method, and the copy in TCRdb shows in-frame clones only, minus some. The profile shows about 290,000 clones, over 45% of them singletons. This sequence originates from a human donor with alopecia areata. The sequencing here drew on CD4+ T cells sorted from blood, taken at week 24, from a patient treated with tofacitinib. The chain carries TRBV25-1 and TRBJ2-7, with D perhaps matching TRBD1 (6 bases). The chain's CDR3 is CASSSWTAGAYEQYF. In DNA form, the CDR3 reads TGTGCCAGCAGTTCCTGGACAGCAGGGGCCTACGAGCAGTACTTC.